This paragraph reports one T cell receptor beta chain. Its specificity is not known. These data come from a study of beta chain features in type 1 diabetes. Study outcomes and limitations: All four CD4+ subsets of Type 1 diabetes patients contained TCRB CDR3s that were moderately but significantly shorter. The study notes PCR might favor shorter templates equally in patients and controls.

The sequenced template was cDNA made from the entire isolated RNA. TCRdb's table, derived via immunoSEQ multiplex PCR, lists solely in-frame clones and lacks some. The table shows a few hundred thousand clones, with around 12% occurring only once. Germline V gene lookup returns CDR1 LNHDA and CDR2 SQIVND (reference sequence). The ends were cut back, 1 base at V and 6 bases at J, with 13 bases in the middle. This CDR3 contains 15 residues. The genes are TRBV19 and TRBJ2-1; possibly TRBD1 for D (6 bases). This clonotype was sampled from a woman younger than 35 with type 1 diabetes. Sequencing used naive CD4+ T cells from blood. For the CDR3, the DNA is TGTGCCAGTAGTATAGGGCAGGGGTTCTTCAATGAGCAGTTCTTC. It translates to CASSIGQGFFNEQFF.